The 26 T cell receptor beta chains listed next were all sequenced from one sample in a study of T cells in Graves' hyperthyroidism and ophthalmopathy. RNA transcripts served as the template for amplifying TCR beta CDR3 regions. The HTBI primer set served for first-round RT-PCR of the TCR CDR3. TCRdb reprocessed the multiplex PCR reads with MiXCR, giving one entry per CDR3 protein. The sample yields about 270,000 distinct CDR3 sequences, roughly 22% seen once. Sequenced sample: blood. The receptors derive from a woman aged 40-49 years with Graves' ophthalmopathy.

This clonotype occurred many times. The chain couples TRBV20-1 to TRBJ2-5; 8 bases are a match to TRBD1. The CDR3 runs 14 residues. The trim removed 6 bases at V and 1 base at J, leaving 7 bases unmatched. CDR1 is DFQATT, CDR2 SNEGSKA, per germline (reference sequence). The CDR3 DNA reads TGCAGTGCCACCCCGGGACAGGTCCAAGAGACCCAGTACTTC. Its translation is CSATPGQVQETQYF.

V and J are TRBV12-3 or TRBV12-4 and TRBJ1-2; D not resolved. Trimming removed 3 bases at V and 3 bases at J, with 8 bases between. This CDR3 spans 13 amino acids. CDR3 sequence: CASSFQRDYGYTF. The CDR3 coding sequence is TGTGCCAGCAGTTTCCAGCGTGACTATGGCTACACCTTC.

This clonotype was detected ten times or more. The chain is built from TRBV30 and TRBJ1-5; 8 bases are a match to TRBD1. Germline V lookup: CDR1 GTSNPN, CDR2 SVGIG (reference sequence). This CDR3 is built from 14 residues. The V and J ends lost 0 bases and 5 bases, in that order; junction bases with no gene match: 3. CDR3 in amino acids: CAWSVTGGYQPQHF. CDR3 bases: TGTGCCTGGAGTGTTACAGGGGGATATCAGCCCCAGCATTTT.

This clonotype has ten or more counts. The chain uses TRBV29-1 and TRBJ2-7; D may be TRBD1 (7 bases). CDR3 length: 13 amino acids. CDR1 and CDR2 (germline): SQVTM, ANQGSEA. V was cut by 6 bases and J by 3 bases, with 15 bases left in between. The CDR3 nucleotides are TGCAGCGTCCGCAGGGGGGATTACTACGAGCAGTACTTC. Its protein is CSVRRGDYYEQYF.

This clonotype was observed many times. J is TRBJ2-5 and V is TRBV4-2; no firm D call. Germline CDR1 LGHNA, CDR2 YNFKEQ. There are 16 residues in the CDR3. Trimming took off 0 bases at V and 2 bases at J, with 13 bases between the two ends. CDR3 sequence reads: CASSQDAAGIQETQYF. The CDR3 nucleotides read TGTGCCAGCAGCCAAGATGCGGCCGGAATACAAGAGACCCAGTACTTC.

This clonotype came up many times. This chain joins TRBV27 and TRBJ2-7, with D tentatively TRBD1 (6 bases). The CDR3 spans 14 residues. CDR1 MNHEY and CDR2 SMNVEV come from the germline V gene (reference sequence). Trimming removed 6 bases at V and 2 bases at J, with 14 bases between. The CDR3 DNA reads TGTGCCAGCAGCCGGACAGAGGTGCCCTACGAGCAGTACTTC. It specifies CASSRTEVPYEQYF.

In nucleotides, the CDR3 is TGTGCCAGCAGTGAAGTTGGGGAAGAGATCTACGAGCAGTACTTC. This sequence encodes CASSEVGEEIYEQYF. The V and J genes are TRBV6-1 and TRBJ2-7; D unclear. CDR1 and CDR2 from the germline V gene are MNHNS and SASEGT. The V end was cut by 1 base, the J end by 3 bases, with 13 bases between. The CDR3 consists of 15 residues.

With respect to this clonotype: A much larger clone differs by one base, so this may be a read error. The rearrangement joins TRBV7-2 to TRBJ2-4; D might be TRBD2 (5 bases). The CDR3 contains 12 residues. Germline V gene data show CDR1 as SGHTA and CDR2 as FQGNSA. As DNA, the CDR3 is TGTCCCAGCAGCTTAGGGAGAGACATTCAGTACTTC. Translating gives CPSSLGRDIQYF.

The rearrangement links TRBV7-2 to TRBJ2-5, with D unclear. The length of the CDR3 is 14 residues. V lost 4 bases and J 2 bases, leaving 11 bases between the germline ends. In germline, CDR1 is SGHTA, CDR2 FQGNSA. CDR3 bases: TGTGCCAGCAGCTCCCACATGGGGCAAGAGACCCAGTACTTC. Encoded protein: CASSSHMGQETQYF.

At least ten counts were recorded for this clonotype. The rearrangement joins TRBV6-5 to TRBJ1-5; no clear D gene. Germline lookup yields CDR1 MNHEY and CDR2 SVGAGI. The CDR3 extends over 15 amino acids. V was trimmed by 6 bases and J by 1 base, leaving 13 bases between them. The CDR3 nucleotides read TGTGCCAGCAGCCTGACCGGCCAGAGCAATCAGCCCCAGCATTTT. This sequence encodes CASSLTGQSNQPQHF.

V is TRBV24-1 and J is TRBJ2-5; D ambiguous. Germline CDR1 reads KGHDR; CDR2 reads SFDVKD. The V end was cut by 4 bases, the J end by 5 bases, with 13 bases between. The CDR3 length is 14 residues. CDR3 bases: TGTGCCACCAGTGACCACGGTATCTTCGAGACCCAGTACTTC. It is translated as CATSDHGIFETQYF.

There are many counts of this clonotype. The CDR3 loop reads CASSLGQGAGAPQHF. For the CDR3, the DNA is TGTGCCAGCAGCTTAGGACAGGGGGCAGGGGCGCCCCAGCATTTT. This rearrangement joins TRBV7-2 to TRBJ1-5, with 10 bases that match TRBD1. The CDR3 loop spans 15 amino acids. Germline trimming cut 1 base from V and 9 bases from J; bases unmatched to any gene: 6. Germline lookup yields CDR1 SGHTA and CDR2 FQGNSA.

Concerning this clonotype itself: The junction shows a germline mismatch at one end, possibly a read error. The V call is TRBV24-1, the J call TRBJ2-5; D may be TRBD2 (5 bases). CDR1 is KGHDR and CDR2 is SFDVKD in the germline V gene. The CDR3 totals 15 residues. The CDR3 DNA sequence: TGTGCCAGCAGTGAATATGCGGGCCGTCAAGAGACCCAGTACTTC. This encodes CASSEYAGRQETQYF.

This clonotype was seen many times. The chain has TRBV24-1 and TRBJ2-2, with 9 bases matching TRBD2. J was trimmed by 5 bases and V by 0 bases; bases with no gene match: 3. CDR1 and CDR2 from the germline V gene are KGHDR and SFDVKD. CDR3 length: 16 residues. The CDR3 region has the DNA TGTGCCACCAGTGATTTGGGTCTAGCGGGAACCGGGGAGCTGTTTTTT. Translation: CATSDLGLAGTGELFF.

This clonotype came up many times. The gene calls are TRBV28 and TRBJ2-7, with 9 bases aligning to TRBD2. Per the germline V gene, CDR1 is MDHEN and CDR2 is SYDVKM. J lost 1 base, V lost 5 bases, and 6 bases had no gene match. The CDR3 sequence is 15 residues long. The CDR3 region has the DNA TGTGCCAGCAGTACGTGGACTAGCGAATCCTACGAGCAGTACTTC. Protein: CASSTWTSESYEQYF.

This clonotype came up many times. V and J are TRBV29-1 and TRBJ2-7, with 9 bases identical to TRBD1. CDR3 length: 14 residues. The ends lost 0 bases at V and 3 bases at J; junction bases unmatched: 3. Per the germline V gene, CDR1 is SQVTM and CDR2 is ANQGSEA. CDR3 region: CSVEDPGQGYEQYF. The CDR3 bases are TGCAGCGTTGAAGATCCGGGACAGGGCTACGAGCAGTACTTC.

The table lists this clonotype with a few counts. The V and J genes are TRBV14 and TRBJ1-5; 7 nucleotides align to TRBD1. The CDR3 consists of 19 residues. V shed 3 bases and J 6 bases; nucleotides not matched to a gene: 20. Per germline, CDR1 SGHDN and CDR2 FVKESK. The CDR3 nucleotides read TGTGCCAGCAGCCAGCCCCGGGACAAGCCCCCCCCAGGGGGTCAGCCCCAGCATTTT. Its protein is CASSQPRDKPPPGGQPQHF.

The sample holds a few counts of this clonotype. V usage is TRBV19 and J usage is TRBJ1-1; D unresolved. V lost 3 bases and J lost 5, with 7 bases in between. CDR3 length equals 12 residues. Germline-derived CDR1 and CDR2 are LNHDA and SQIVND (reference sequence). CDR3 amino acids: CASSMVRTEAFF. The CDR3 coding sequence is TGTGCCAGTAGTATGGTGAGGACTGAAGCTTTCTTT.

This clonotype has at least ten counts. The chain links TRBV4-1 to TRBJ2-5, with no clear D. Looked up from germline, CDR1 is MGHRA and CDR2 is YSYEKL. Trimming shortened V by 3 bases and J by 2 bases, and 10 bases separated the two germline ends. The CDR3 has 14 amino acids. DNA for the CDR3: TGCGCCAGCAGCCAGGGCCGAGGTCAAGAGACCCAGTACTTC. It translates to CASSQGRGQETQYF.

This clonotype was counted a few times. A much larger clone differs from this one at a single base, so this may be a read error. The missing conserved phenylalanine or tryptophan at the end of this CDR3 makes a read error likely. The chain combines TRBV29-1 with TRBJ2-5, with TRBD1 as a possible D gene (5 bases). Trimming removed 3 bases from V and 5 bases from J, with 10 bases in between. In germline, CDR1 is SQVTM, CDR2 ANQGSEA. The CDR3 contains 12 residues. The CDR3 sequence is CSVDQAGETQYL. CDR3 nucleotides: TGCAGCGTTGACCAGGCAGGGGAGACCCAGTACCTC.

The CDR3 sequence is CSAGTSGRETQYF. DNA for the CDR3: TGCAGTGCAGGGACTAGCGGGAGAGAGACCCAGTACTTC. The J gene is TRBJ2-5, the V gene TRBV20-1; 14 nucleotides align to TRBD2. V lost 6 bases to trimming and J lost 4 bases; unmatched junction nucleotides: 1. Looked up from germline, CDR1 is DFQATT and CDR2 is SNEGSKA (reference sequence). There are 13 residues in the CDR3.

The table lists this clonotype with a few counts. The chain couples TRBV7-3 to TRBJ1-2; D might be TRBD1 (5 bases). V lost 5 bases, J lost 6 bases, and 25 bases lay in between. The CDR3 length is 17 residues. Germline V gives CDR1 SGHTA, CDR2 FQGTGA. In DNA, the CDR3 is TGTGCCAGCAGCCCAACCCCAGATCGGGACCGCTTGGATGGCTACACCTTC. Its translation is CASSPTPDRDRLDGYTF.

V and J are TRBV6-1 and TRBJ1-5; 7 bases are shared with TRBD1. Germline V lookup: CDR1 MNHNS, CDR2 SASEGT. CDR3 size: 15 residues. J lost 3 bases, V lost 6 bases, and 8 bases had no gene match. The CDR3 loop is CASRRQGVPNQPQHF. CDR3 nucleotide sequence: TGTGCCAGCAGACGACAGGGAGTTCCCAATCAGCCCCAGCATTTT.

This clonotype was picked up many times. The J gene is TRBJ2-7, the V gene TRBV20-1; tentatively, D is TRBD2 (6 bases). Germline V lookup: CDR1 DFQATT, CDR2 SNEGSKA (reference sequence). With 3 bases removed from V and 1 base from J, the gap between germline ends came to 10 bases. The CDR3 is 13 amino acids. The CDR3 sequence is CSASGSRSYEQYF. CDR3 nucleotides: TGCAGTGCTAGCGGGAGTAGGTCCTACGAGCAGTACTTC.

This clonotype was seen at least ten times. The chain uses TRBV20-1 and TRBJ2-7, with D possibly being TRBD1 (5 bases). The V end lost 2 bases, the J end lost 3 bases, and 14 bases lay between the germline ends. This CDR3 is built from 14 residues. Germline CDR1 is DFQATT and CDR2 is SNEGSKA (reference sequence). The CDR3 is CSARPGSIDYEQYF. The CDR3 nucleotides read TGCAGTGCTAGACCAGGGTCGATCGACTACGAGCAGTACTTC.

This clonotype was detected ten times or more. The V and J genes are TRBV25-1 and TRBJ2-2; D not resolved. The CDR3 runs to 13 residues. Trimming left V 2 bases short and J 6 bases short, with 7 bases between. Germline loops: CDR1 MGHDK, CDR2 SYGVNS. In nucleotides, the CDR3 is TGTGCCAGCAGTGAACCTTCCGCCGGGGAGCTGTTTTTT. It yields the protein CASSEPSAGELFF.